This T cell receptor beta chain came from a study of blood T cell repertoires in COVID-19. Study-level information: Samples of COVID-19 (acute and convalescent) were obtained from the United States, Italy and Spain.

During active infection, Seattle patients enrolled and were then monitored through disease. The data were produced by immunoSEQ multiplex PCR, yet TCRdb's version contains in-frame clones alone and is incomplete. In the table there are approximately 500,000 clones, around 90% of which are singletons. This clonotype originated in a woman aged 50 to 60 with COVID-19, enrolled during active disease. The sequencing input was peripheral blood.

The CDR3 DNA sequence: TGCAGCGTTCGATCAGGGGCCGAGACCCAGTACTTC. Translation gives CSVRSGAETQYF. The V and J genes are TRBV29-1 and TRBJ2-5, with D possibly being TRBD1 (6 bases). The CDR3 totals 12 residues. Germline V CDR1 and CDR2: SQVTM, ANQGSEA. Trimming left V 5 bases short and J 5 bases short, with 12 bases between.